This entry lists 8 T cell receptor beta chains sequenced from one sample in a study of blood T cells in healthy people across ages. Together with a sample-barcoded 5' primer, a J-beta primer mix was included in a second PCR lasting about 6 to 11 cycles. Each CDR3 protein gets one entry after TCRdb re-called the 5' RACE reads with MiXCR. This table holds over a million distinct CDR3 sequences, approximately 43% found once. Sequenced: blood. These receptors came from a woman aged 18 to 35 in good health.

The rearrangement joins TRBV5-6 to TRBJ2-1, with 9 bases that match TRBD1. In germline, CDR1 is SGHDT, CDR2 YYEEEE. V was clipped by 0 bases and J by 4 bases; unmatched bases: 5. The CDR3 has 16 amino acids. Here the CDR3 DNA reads TGTGCCAGCAGCTTGGCCGGGACAGGGCCTTACAATGAGCAGTTCTTC. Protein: CASSLAGTGPYNEQFF.

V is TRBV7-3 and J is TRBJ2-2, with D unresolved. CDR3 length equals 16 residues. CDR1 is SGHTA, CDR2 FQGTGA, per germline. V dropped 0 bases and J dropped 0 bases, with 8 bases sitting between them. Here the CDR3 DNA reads TGTGCCAGCAGCTTAACGGACCGCACGAACACCGGGGAGCTGTTTTTT. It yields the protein CASSLTDRTNTGELFF.

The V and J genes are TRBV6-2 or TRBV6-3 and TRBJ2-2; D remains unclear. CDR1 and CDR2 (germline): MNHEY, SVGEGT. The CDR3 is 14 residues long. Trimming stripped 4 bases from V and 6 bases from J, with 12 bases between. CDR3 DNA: TGTGCCAGCAGTTGGGCAGTGAAGGCCGGGGAGCTGTTTTTT. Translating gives CASSWAVKAGELFF.

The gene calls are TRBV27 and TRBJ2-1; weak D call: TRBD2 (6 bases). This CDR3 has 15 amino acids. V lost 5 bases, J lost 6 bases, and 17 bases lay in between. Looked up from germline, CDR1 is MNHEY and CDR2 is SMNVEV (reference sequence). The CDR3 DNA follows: TGTGCCAGCAGTCCCAGGGACTGGGAGGTCAATGAGCAGTTCTTC. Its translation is CASSPRDWEVNEQFF.

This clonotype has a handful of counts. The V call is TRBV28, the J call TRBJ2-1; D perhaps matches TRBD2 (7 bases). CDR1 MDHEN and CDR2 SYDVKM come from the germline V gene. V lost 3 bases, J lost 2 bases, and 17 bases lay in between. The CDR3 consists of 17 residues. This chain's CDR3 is CASSFLESGGPYNEQFF. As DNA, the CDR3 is TGTGCCAGCAGTTTTCTCGAATCGGGGGGCCCCTACAATGAGCAGTTCTTC.

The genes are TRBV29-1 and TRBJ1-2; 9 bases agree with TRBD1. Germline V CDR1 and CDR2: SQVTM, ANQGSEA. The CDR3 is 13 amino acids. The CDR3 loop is CNAGQGTNYGYTF. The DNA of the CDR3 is TGCAACGCCGGACAGGGGACCAACTATGGCTACACCTTC. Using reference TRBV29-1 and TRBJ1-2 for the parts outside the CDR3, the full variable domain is SAVISQKPSRDICQRGTSLTIQCQVDSQVTMMFWYRQQPGQSLTLIATANQGSEATYESGFVIDKFPISRPNLTFSTLTVSNMSPEDSSIYLCNAGQGTNYGYTFGSGTRLTVV.

CDR3 bases: TGTGCCAGCAGCACCGGGGCCGGGACCCAGTACTTC. Protein product: CASSTGAGTQYF. The chain employs TRBV6-5 and TRBJ2-5; D is possibly TRBD1 or TRBD2 (5 bases each). Per the germline V gene, CDR1 is MNHEY and CDR2 is SVGAGI. The V gene lost 6 bases and the J gene lost 7 bases, with 12 bases spanning the gap. The CDR3 sequence is 12 residues long.

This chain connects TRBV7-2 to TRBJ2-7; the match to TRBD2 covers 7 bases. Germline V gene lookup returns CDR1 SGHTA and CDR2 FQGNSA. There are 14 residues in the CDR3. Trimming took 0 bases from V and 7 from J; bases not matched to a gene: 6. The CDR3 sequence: CASSLAGGPREQYF. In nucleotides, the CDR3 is TGTGCCAGCAGCTTAGCGGGAGGGCCGCGGGAGCAGTACTTC.